Listed here are 6 T cell receptor beta chains from one sample, sequenced in a study of blood T cell repertoires in COVID-19. Clones were read by immunoSEQ multiplex PCR, and TCRdb kept only the in-frame ones, dropping some. The table includes more than 300,000 clones, about 87% detected once. The source material was peripheral blood. The receptors were gathered from a woman in her 30s with COVID-19, enrolled during active disease.

The chain is built from TRBV6-2 or TRBV6-3 and TRBJ1-2; no clear D gene. This CDR3 region has 11 residues. CDR1 MNHEY and CDR2 SVGEGT come from the germline V gene. Trimming took off 2 bases at V and 5 bases at J, with 3 bases between the two ends. The CDR3 sequence: CASSYPYGYTF. The CDR3 coding sequence is TGTGCCAGCAGTTACCCATATGGCTACACCTTC.

This clone was recorded once. The genes are TRBV7-2 and TRBJ2-5; the match to TRBD2 covers 14 bases. The junction had 5 bases not matched to a gene; V was cut back by 5 bases and J by 9 bases. This CDR3 has 14 residues. CDR1 SGHTA and CDR2 FQGNSA come from the germline V gene. The CDR3 DNA sequence: TGTGCCAGCAGCCCGGGACTAGCGGGAGTGGCCCAGTACTTC. This gives the protein CASSPGLAGVAQYF.

The J gene is TRBJ1-1, the V gene TRBV12-3 or TRBV12-4; tentatively, D is TRBD1 (6 bases). Trimming removed 5 bases at V and 5 bases at J, with 12 bases between. The CDR3 consists of 13 residues. As DNA, the CDR3 is TGTGCCAGCAGTCCTCCAGGGGTTACTGAAGCTTTCTTT. It is translated as CASSPPGVTEAFF.

A single count supports this clone. The chain has TRBV24-1 and TRBJ1-2; 7 bases map to TRBD1. Trimming took 1 base from V and 2 from J; bases not matched to a gene: 3. Looked up from germline, CDR1 is KGHDR and CDR2 is SFDVKD. The CDR3 covers 15 residues. The CDR3 DNA reads TGTGCCACCAGTGATTTTTCAGGGGGGAACTATGGCTACACCTTC. Protein product: CATSDFSGGNYGYTF.

The chain employs TRBV7-9 and TRBJ2-3; 8 bases are shared with TRBD2. Germline CDR1 is SEHNR and CDR2 is FQNEAQ (reference sequence). This CDR3 contains 16 residues. Losses at the gene ends were 8 bases for V and 8 bases for J; bases not matched to a gene: 18. The CDR3 protein is CASGMGAGGPRGTQYF. The CDR3 coding sequence is TGTGCCAGCGGAATGGGGGCGGGAGGACCCCGGGGTACGCAGTATTTT.

This clone came up a few times. The chain uses TRBV4-2 and TRBJ2-7, with TRBD1 as a possible D gene (6 bases). This CDR3 has 15 residues. Trimming removed 8 bases at V and 1 base at J, with 18 bases between. Looked up from germline, CDR1 is LGHNA and CDR2 is YNFKEQ. CDR3 loop: CASRSGAGLSYEQYF. The CDR3 DNA sequence: TGTGCCAGCCGGTCAGGGGCGGGCCTGTCCTACGAGCAGTACTTC.